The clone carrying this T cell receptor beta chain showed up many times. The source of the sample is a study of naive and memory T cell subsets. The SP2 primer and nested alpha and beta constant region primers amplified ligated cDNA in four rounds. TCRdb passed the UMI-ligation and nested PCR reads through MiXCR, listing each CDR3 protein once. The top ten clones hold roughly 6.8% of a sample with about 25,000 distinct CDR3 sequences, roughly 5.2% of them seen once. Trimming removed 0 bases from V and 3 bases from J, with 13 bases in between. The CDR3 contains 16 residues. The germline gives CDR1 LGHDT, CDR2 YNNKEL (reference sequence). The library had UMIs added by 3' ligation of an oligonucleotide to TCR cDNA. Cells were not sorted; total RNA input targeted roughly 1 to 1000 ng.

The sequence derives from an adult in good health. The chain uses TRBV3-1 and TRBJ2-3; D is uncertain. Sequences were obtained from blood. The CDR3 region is CASSQDHGQSTDTQYF. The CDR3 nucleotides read TGTGCCAGCAGCCAAGATCACGGTCAGAGTACAGATACGCAGTATTTT.